This TCR beta chain was recovered during a study of T cell responses to AZD1222 COVID-19 vaccine. Overall study context: Second-dose intervals of approximately 4 or approximately 12 weeks were pooled. Overall study findings and caveats: Samples come after the peak T cell response, not at day 14. Regions 160-218 and 743-854 held dominance among vaccine-associated CD4 TCRs, which spanned spike.

The protocol was immunoSEQ multiplex PCR, while the TCRdb copy is restricted to in-frame clones and leaves out a portion. The table has roughly 150,000 clones, around 91% seen once; the top ten hold about 5%. A remark on this clone: Antigen specificity is unknown.

The germline V gene has CDR1 MNHNY and CDR2 SVGAGI (reference sequence). The V gene lost 6 bases and the J gene lost 3 bases, with 15 bases spanning the gap. This CDR3 has 14 residues. The rearrangement uses TRBV6-6 and TRBJ2-7, with a possible D match to TRBD1 (6 bases). The sequenced sample was peripheral blood, obtained on day 0 of AZD1222 vaccination. The source of this sequence is an adult in good health. The CDR3 loop reads CASSSPGQFYEQYF. The CDR3, as DNA: TGTGCCAGCAGCTCGCCCGGACAGTTCTACGAGCAGTACTTC.